A single sample is the source of the 13 T cell receptor beta chains below, sequenced in a study of early T cells in non-severe SARS-CoV-2 infection (dated by TCRdb to about 2021). Libraries were built with 5' RACE. Data came from a NextSeq 500. Starting from the raw public reads, TCRdb applied fastp trimming at Q25, assembled clones with MiXCR and retained in-frame beta chains. Rows are combined by CDR3 protein, so each entry shows the most common genes and DNA. This sample is represented by over 55,000 distinct CDR3 sequences; 12% of them were singletons. The top ten clonotypes cover 2.7% of the sample. The sequencing used whole blood, collected at baseline. All receptors come from an adult who was a healthcare worker with PCR-confirmed SARS-CoV-2 infection or an uninfected control (not recorded which).

The chain combines TRBV7-8 with TRBJ2-7; the match to TRBD1 covers 7 bases. Germline V gene lookup returns CDR1 SGHVS and CDR2 FQNEAQ. CDR3 length: 14 amino acids. With 6 bases clipped from V and 2 bases from J, the junction kept 7 bases outside the gene matches. The DNA for the CDR3 is TGTGCCAGCAGTTACGGGACAGCCGCCTACGAGCAGTACTTC. Protein sequence: CASSYGTAAYEQYF.

CDR3 sequence: CASSYSGRPDTQYF. Here the CDR3 DNA reads TGTGCCAGCAGTTACTCAGGGCGCCCAGATACGCAGTATTTT. V usage is TRBV6-5 and J usage is TRBJ2-3; D not certain. CDR3 size: 14 residues. CDR1 and CDR2 (germline): MNHEY, SVGAGI. Trimming cost V 0 bases and J 4 bases, with 8 bases left between them.

The chain uses TRBV2 and TRBJ1-1; unclear D gene. Trimming took off 2 bases at V and 2 bases at J, with 6 bases between the two ends. Germline CDR1 SNHLY, CDR2 FYNNEI. The CDR3 is 13 residues long. CDR3 sequence reads: CASSEWVNTEAFF. The CDR3 coding sequence is TGTGCCAGCAGTGAATGGGTTAACACTGAAGCTTTCTTT.

This clonotype was detected ten times or more. This sequence joins TRBV6-6 and TRBJ1-2; no definite D call. Germline V gene sequence: CDR1 MNHNY, CDR2 SVGAGI (reference sequence). V gave up 0 bases and J gave up 4 bases, with 9 bases separating them. This CDR3 is 14 amino acids long. The DNA for the CDR3 is TGTGCCAGCAGTTACTCGACACGGGGCTATGGCTACACCTTC. Translation: CASSYSTRGYGYTF.

This chain connects TRBV4-1 to TRBJ1-5, with 7 bases aligning to TRBD1. After removal of 1 base from V and 7 bases from J, the junction contained 7 bases not matched to a gene. The CDR3 length is 15 residues. The germline CDR1 and CDR2 sequences are MGHRA and YSYEKL. For the CDR3, the DNA is TGCGCCAGCAGCCAAGGAGACAGGGCCGGGCAGCCCCAGCATTTT. Amino acid sequence: CASSQGDRAGQPQHF.

The chain uses TRBV10-3 and TRBJ2-1; no clear D. This CDR3 is built from 15 residues. V was pared by 0 bases and J by 2 bases, with 8 bases between. Per germline, CDR1 ENHRY and CDR2 SYGVKD. DNA for the CDR3: TGTGCCATCAGTGAGTCGGCAGGAACCTACAATGAGCAGTTCTTC. It is translated as CAISESAGTYNEQFF.

J is TRBJ2-3 and V is TRBV20-1; TRBD2 might be the D (7 bases). The germline gives CDR1 DFQATT, CDR2 SNEGSKA (reference sequence). The V gene lost 3 bases and the J gene lost 2 bases, with 18 bases spanning the gap. This CDR3 contains 16 residues. The CDR3 DNA is TGCAGTGCTAGTGACTTTGCGGGGGCGCACACAGATACGCAGTATTTT. Translation gives CSASDFAGAHTDTQYF.

Ten or more counts support this clonotype. V and J are TRBV7-3 and TRBJ2-2; 9 positions agree with TRBD1. V was pared by 5 bases and J by 4 bases, with 14 bases of the junction left unmatched. Germline CDR1 and CDR2: SGHTA and FQGTGA. The CDR3 has 18 amino acids. CDR3 loop: CASSLTPGQGVRTGELFF. DNA for the CDR3: TGTGCCAGCAGCCTTACTCCGGGACAGGGTGTTCGCACCGGGGAGCTGTTTTTT.

This clonotype was detected only a few times. The V call is TRBV6-6, the J call TRBJ2-7; D is perhaps TRBD1 or TRBD2 (6 bases each). CDR3 length equals 14 residues. Germline V gene lookup returns CDR1 MNHNY and CDR2 SVGAGI (reference sequence). Trimming left V 2 bases short and J 5 bases short, with 13 bases between. The CDR3 sequence is CASSYGGGPNEQYF. For the CDR3, the DNA is TGTGCCAGCAGTTACGGAGGGGGGCCGAACGAGCAGTACTTC.

In the case of this clonotype: At one boundary the junction diverges from the germline segment, which might be a read error. The chain employs TRBV6-1 and TRBJ1-4, with no clear D. Looked up from germline, CDR1 is MNHNS and CDR2 is SASEGT. The CDR3 is made up of 13 amino acids. The DNA for the CDR3 is TGTGCCAGCAGTGTAGTTTCTAATGAAAAACAGTTTTTT. Protein product: CASSVVSNEKQFF.

CDR3 residues: CASRPFGVSNTGELFF. The CDR3 bases are TGTGCCAGCAGGCCTTTTGGGGTTTCGAACACCGGGGAGCTGTTTTTT. The rearrangement joins TRBV28 to TRBJ2-2; no definite D call. This CDR3 has 16 residues. CDR1 is MDHEN and CDR2 is SYDVKM in the germline V gene. Trimming took off 6 bases at V and 0 bases at J, with 14 bases between the two ends. Variable domain in full (rest from reference TRBV28 and TRBJ2-2): DVKVTQSSRYLVKRTGEKVFLECVQDMDHENMFWYRQDPGLGLRLIYFSYDVKMKEKGDIPEGYSVSREKKERFSLILESASTNQTSMYLCASRPFGVSNTGELFFGEGSRLTVL.

The chain uses TRBV6-1 and TRBJ2-3; tentative D call: TRBD2 (5 bases). The V end was cut by 6 bases, the J end by 3 bases, with 13 bases between. Germline V CDR1 and CDR2: MNHNS, SASEGT. CDR3 length: 14 residues. The CDR3 loop reads CASRPDTGTDTQYF. The CDR3, as DNA: TGTGCCAGCAGACCCGACACGGGAACAGATACGCAGTATTTT.

The chain links TRBV3-1 to TRBJ2-5; D is possibly TRBD1 (6 bases). The CDR3 is 14 residues long. Germline V gene sequence: CDR1 LGHDT, CDR2 YNNKEL (reference sequence). V was shortened by 4 bases and J by 2 bases, with 11 bases between the two germline ends. The CDR3 DNA sequence: TGTGCCAGCAGCCCTGGACAGTATCAAGAGACCCAGTACTTC. Residues: CASSPGQYQETQYF.